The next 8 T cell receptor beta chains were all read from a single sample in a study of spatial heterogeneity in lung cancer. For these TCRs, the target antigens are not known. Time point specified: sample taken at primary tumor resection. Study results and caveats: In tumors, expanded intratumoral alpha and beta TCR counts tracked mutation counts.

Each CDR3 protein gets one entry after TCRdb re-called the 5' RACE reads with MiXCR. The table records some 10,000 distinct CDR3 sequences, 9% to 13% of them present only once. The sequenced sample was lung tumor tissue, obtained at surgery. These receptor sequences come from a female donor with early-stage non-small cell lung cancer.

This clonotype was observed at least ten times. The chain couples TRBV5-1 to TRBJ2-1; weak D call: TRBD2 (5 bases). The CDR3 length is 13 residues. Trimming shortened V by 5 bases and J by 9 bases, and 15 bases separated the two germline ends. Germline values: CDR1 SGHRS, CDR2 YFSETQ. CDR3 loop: CASSGGVHSEQFF. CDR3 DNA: TGCGCCAGCAGTGGAGGAGTACATAGTGAGCAGTTCTTC.

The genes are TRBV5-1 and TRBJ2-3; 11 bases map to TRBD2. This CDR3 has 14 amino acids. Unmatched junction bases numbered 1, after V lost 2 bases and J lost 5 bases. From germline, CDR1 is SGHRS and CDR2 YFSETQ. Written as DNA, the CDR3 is TGCGCCAGCAGCTTTGGGACTAGCGGAGATACGCAGTATTTT. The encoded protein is CASSFGTSGDTQYF.

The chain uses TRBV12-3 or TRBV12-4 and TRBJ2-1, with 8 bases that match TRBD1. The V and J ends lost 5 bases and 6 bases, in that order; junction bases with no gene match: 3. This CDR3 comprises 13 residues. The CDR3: CASSRDRSNEQFF. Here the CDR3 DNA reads TGTGCCAGCAGTCGGGACAGGTCCAATGAGCAGTTCTTC.

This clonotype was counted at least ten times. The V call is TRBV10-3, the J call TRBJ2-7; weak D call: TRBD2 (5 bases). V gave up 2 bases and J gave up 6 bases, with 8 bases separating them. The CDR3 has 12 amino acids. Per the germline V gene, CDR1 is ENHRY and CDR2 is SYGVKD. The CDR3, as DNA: TGTGCCATCAGTGAGGGGAGCAGCGAGCAGTACTTC. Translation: CAISEGSSEQYF.

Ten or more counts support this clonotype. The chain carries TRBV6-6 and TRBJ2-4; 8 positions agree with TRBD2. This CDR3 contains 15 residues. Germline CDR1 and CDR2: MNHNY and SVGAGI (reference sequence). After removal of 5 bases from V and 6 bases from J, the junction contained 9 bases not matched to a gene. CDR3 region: CASSTRAGEGNIQYF. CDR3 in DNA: TGTGCCAGCAGTACCCGAGCGGGAGAGGGAAACATTCAGTACTTC.

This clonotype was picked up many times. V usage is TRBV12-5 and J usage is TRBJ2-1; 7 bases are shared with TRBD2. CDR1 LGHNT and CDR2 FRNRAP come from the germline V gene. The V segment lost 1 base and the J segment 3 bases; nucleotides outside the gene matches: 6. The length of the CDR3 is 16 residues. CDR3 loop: CASGLARDYNYNEQFF. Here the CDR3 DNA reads TGTGCTAGTGGTTTGGCCCGGGACTACAACTACAATGAGCAGTTCTTC.

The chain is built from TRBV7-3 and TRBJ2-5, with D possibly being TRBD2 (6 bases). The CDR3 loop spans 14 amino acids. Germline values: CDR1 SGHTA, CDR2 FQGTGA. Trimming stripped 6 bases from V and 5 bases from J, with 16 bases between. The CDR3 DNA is TGTGCCAGCAGTTTACAAGGGGCGGGGGAGACCCAGTACTTC. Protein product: CASSLQGAGETQYF. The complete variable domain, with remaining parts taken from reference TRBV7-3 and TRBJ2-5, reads GAGVSQTPSNKVTEKGKYVELRCDPISGHTALYWYRQSLGQGPEFLIYFQGTGAADDSGLPNDRFFAVRPEGSVSTLKIQRTERGDSAVYLCASSLQGAGETQYFGPGTRLLVL.

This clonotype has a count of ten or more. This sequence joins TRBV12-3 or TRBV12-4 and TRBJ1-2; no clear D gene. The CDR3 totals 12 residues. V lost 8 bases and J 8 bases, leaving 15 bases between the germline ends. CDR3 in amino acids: CASRSGSGGYTF. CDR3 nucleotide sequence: TGTGCCAGCCGCTCGGGGTCTGGAGGCTACACCTTC.